These 29 T cell receptor beta chains share one sample of origin, sequenced in a study of siplizumab effects on memory and regulatory T cells (dated by TCRdb to between 2018 and 2021). Libraries came from the immunoSEQ multiplex PCR assay. TCRdb mirrors the immuneACCESS table, restricted to in-frame sequences. Some clones are absent from its copies; in checked studies, under half trace to an unresolved V gene, and the reason for the others is unknown. The sample table holds 85,000 to 130,000 clones, of which less than 95% were seen once. The ten largest clones represent over 0.55% of the sample. Sequencing used Tregs sorted from blood. Receptors originate from a human donor in good health.

The V call is TRBV28, the J call TRBJ1-5; weak D call: TRBD1 (5 bases). Per germline, CDR1 MDHEN and CDR2 SYDVKM. The CDR3 sequence is 15 residues long. V shed 2 bases and J shed 5 bases, with 13 bases lying between them. The DNA for the CDR3 is TGTGCCAGCAGTTTAGGGAGGGGAGTGTATCAGCCCCAGCATTTT. Its translation is CASSLGRGVYQPQHF.

This chain uses TRBV5-1 with TRBJ2-7, with 7 nucleotides matching TRBD1. Germline V lookup: CDR1 SGHRS, CDR2 YFSETQ. The CDR3 is 15 amino acids. The J segment lost 5 bases and the V segment lost 1 base, leaving 9 bases of the junction unmatched. The CDR3 sequence: CASSLKRQGVHEQYF. The CDR3 DNA is TGCGCCAGCAGCTTGAAGAGACAGGGAGTCCACGAGCAGTACTTC.

This clone appeared once. The chain links TRBV5-1 to TRBJ2-4, with D perhaps TRBD1 (6 bases). Germline V gives CDR1 SGHRS, CDR2 YFSETQ. This CDR3 has 17 residues. The ends were cut back, 4 bases at V and 2 bases at J, with 19 bases in the middle. CDR3: CASSPVHRALPKNIQYF. In nucleotides, the CDR3 is TGCGCCAGCAGCCCCGTCCACAGGGCATTGCCCAAAAACATTCAGTACTTC. The full variable domain, rest sourced from reference TRBV5-1 and TRBJ2-4, is KAGVTQTPRYLIKTRGQQVTLSCSPISGHRSVSWYQQTPGQGLQFLFEYFSETQRNKGNFPGRFSGRQFSNSRSEMNVSTLELGDSALYLCASSPVHRALPKNIQYFGAGTRLSVL.

The chain uses TRBV18 and TRBJ2-7; 16 bases map to TRBD2. This CDR3 has 15 amino acids. Germline trimming cut 3 bases from V and 6 bases from J; bases unmatched to any gene: 2. Germline V gene sequence: CDR1 KGHSH, CDR2 LQKENI. The CDR3 DNA is TGTGCCAGCTCACCGGGACTAGCGGGAGGGGGCGAGCAGTACTTC. Translating gives CASSPGLAGGGEQYF.

The chain couples TRBV21-1 to TRBJ1-2. TRBV21-1 is described as a pseudogene. The CDR3 has 16 residues. The CDR3 region is CASKRTEYRPNYCYTF. The CDR3 DNA is TGTGCCAGCAAGAGGACGGAGTATCGACCAAATTATTGCTACACCTTC.

This clone was counted between two and nine times. The chain combines TRBV19 with TRBJ1-5; D is perhaps TRBD1 (5 bases). The V gene's germline CDR1 is LNHDA and CDR2 SQIVND (reference sequence). V was trimmed by 4 bases and J by 1 base, leaving 11 bases between them. The CDR3 runs 15 residues. The CDR3 protein is CASSTLTGSNQPQHF. The CDR3 DNA sequence: TGTGCCAGTAGTACCCTAACAGGAAGCAATCAGCCCCAGCATTTT.

The chain links TRBV5-1 to TRBJ2-7, with 7 nucleotides matching TRBD2. The trim removed 0 bases at V and 2 bases at J, leaving 11 bases unmatched. The CDR3 totals 17 residues. Looked up from germline, CDR1 is SGHRS and CDR2 is YFSETQ. The CDR3 sequence: CASSLGRGTPLPYEQYF. Here the CDR3 DNA reads TGCGCCAGCAGCTTGGGGCGGGGGACGCCACTTCCCTACGAGCAGTACTTC.

This clone was seen repeatedly, ten times or more. This rearrangement joins TRBV7-9 to TRBJ1-3; TRBD1 aligns across 7 bases. V gave up 5 bases and J gave up 0 bases; unmatched junction bases: 16. This CDR3 comprises 19 residues. CDR1 and CDR2 (germline): SEHNR, FQNEAQ (reference sequence). Here the CDR3 reads CASSHPVGTANYSGNTIYF. In DNA, the CDR3 is TGTGCCAGCAGCCACCCGGTCGGGACAGCGAATTACTCTGGAAACACCATATATTTT.

The chain carries TRBV9 and TRBJ2-2; TRBD2 might be the D (6 bases). V gave up 0 bases and J gave up 3 bases, with 12 bases separating them. The CDR3 contains 16 residues. The V gene's germline CDR1 is SGDLS and CDR2 YYNGEE. The CDR3, as DNA: TGTGCCAGCAGCGTAGGGGCAGGAGGGTACACCGGGGAGCTGTTTTTT. This translates into CASSVGAGGYTGELFF.

The genes are TRBV30 and TRBJ2-7; perhaps TRBD2 as D (6 bases). Germline V gene data show CDR1 as GTSNPN and CDR2 as SVGIG (reference sequence). Trimming left V 4 bases short and J 2 bases short, with 18 bases between. The CDR3 runs 15 residues. The CDR3 DNA reads as TGTGCCTGGACCCTTAGGGGACTCCAACCCTACGAGCAGTACTTC. Its translation: CAWTLRGLQPYEQYF.

This chain links TRBV10-3 with TRBJ1-1; D unclear. Trimming stripped 7 bases from V and 0 bases from J, with 12 bases between. This CDR3 contains 14 residues. The germline V gene has CDR1 ENHRY and CDR2 SYGVKD. In nucleotides, the CDR3 is TGTGCCATCAATAAGGACGGTTTGAACACTGAAGCTTTCTTT. Its translation: CAINKDGLNTEAFF.

The chain recombines TRBV6-1 with TRBJ1-1; D remains unclear. V gave up 2 bases and J gave up 1 base, with 5 bases separating them. The V gene's germline CDR1 is MNHNS and CDR2 SASEGT. The CDR3 consists of 13 residues. CDR3 amino acids: CASSEKWNTEAFF. CDR3 in DNA: TGTGCCAGCAGTGAAAAATGGAACACTGAAGCTTTCTTT.

The V call is TRBV7-8, the J call TRBJ2-5; D possibly corresponds to TRBD1 (6 bases). Deletions cut 4 bases from V and 2 bases from J, with 14 bases between. The CDR3 loop spans 15 amino acids. Germline V gene sequence: CDR1 SGHVS, CDR2 FQNEAQ. The CDR3 nucleotides are TGTGCCAGCAGCTCCCGAATTGGACAGCAAGAGACCCAGTACTTC. Its protein is CASSSRIGQQETQYF.

The J gene is TRBJ2-3, the V gene TRBV10-2; the match to TRBD2 covers 13 bases. Looked up from germline, CDR1 is WSHSY and CDR2 is SAAADI. The ends lost 7 bases at V and 4 bases at J; junction bases unmatched: 2. This CDR3 region has 14 residues. As DNA, the CDR3 is TGCGCCAGCATCGGGACTAGCGGGGCAGATACGCAGTATTTT. Amino acid sequence: CASIGTSGADTQYF.

The rearrangement joins TRBV11-2 to TRBJ2-2; the D is unclear. V lost 6 bases, J lost 7 bases, and 6 bases lay in between. Per germline, CDR1 SGHAT and CDR2 FQNNGV. CDR3 size: 11 residues. The CDR3 reads CASSRVGELFF. Written as DNA, the CDR3 is TGTGCCAGCAGTAGAGTCGGGGAGCTGTTTTTT.

As concerns this clone: One end of the junction is discordant with germline, which a read error may explain. The chain is built from TRBV28 and TRBJ2-7, with a possible D match to TRBD2 (6 bases). The CDR3 has 12 residues. The germline V gene encodes CDR1 MDHEN and CDR2 SYDVKM. The CDR3 DNA sequence: TGTGCCAGCAGTTTCCGGGGGTTCATTTGGGACTTC. Protein sequence: CASSFRGFIWDF.

Only one count was recorded for this clone. The chain couples TRBV18 to TRBJ2-5; TRBD2 agrees at 7 bases. Germline V gene lookup returns CDR1 KGHSH and CDR2 LQKENI. The J segment lost 3 bases and the V segment lost 0 bases, leaving 7 bases of the junction unmatched. CDR3 length: 16 amino acids. This chain's CDR3 is CASSPPNRLAEETQYF. CDR3 bases: TGTGCCAGCTCACCACCAAACCGCCTAGCGGAAGAGACCCAGTACTTC.

The chain uses TRBV28 and TRBJ1-2; no clear D gene. The length of the CDR3 is 15 residues. Germline CDR1 is MDHEN and CDR2 is SYDVKM. Trimming pared 4 bases from V and 4 bases from J, leaving 16 bases between. CDR3 protein: CASSSPGRTSYGYTF. For the CDR3, the DNA is TGTGCCAGCAGTTCCCCCGGCAGGACCTCCTATGGCTACACCTTC.

CDR3 sequence reads: CASSDLVNTIEQYF. The CDR3 nucleotides read TGTGCCAGCAGCGACCTAGTTAACACTATCGAGCAGTACTTC. The V and J genes are TRBV2 and TRBJ2-7; D gene ambiguous. Germline CDR1 and CDR2: SNHLY and FYNNEI. The CDR3 extends over 14 amino acids. V lost 6 bases and J 6 bases, leaving 18 bases between the germline ends.

The chain combines TRBV30 with TRBJ1-1, with 8 nucleotides matching TRBD1. The junction had 13 bases not matched to a gene; V was cut back by 0 bases and J by 4 bases. CDR1 and CDR2 from the germline V gene are GTSNPN and SVGIG (reference sequence). CDR3 length: 17 amino acids. The CDR3 nucleotides are TGTGCCTGGAGTGTAGGGTCAGGGGGCTGGGTGCGCACTGAAGCTTTCTTT. Residues: CAWSVGSGGWVRTEAFF.

The chain links TRBV11-2 to TRBJ2-2; D is undetermined. The CDR3 totals 15 residues. The germline V gene encodes CDR1 SGHAT and CDR2 FQNNGV. V was pared by 5 bases and J by 5 bases, with 15 bases between. The CDR3 region is CASSPRRGPTGELFF. The DNA for the CDR3 is TGTGCCAGCAGCCCTCGCCGAGGTCCAACCGGGGAGCTGTTTTTT.

This rearrangement joins TRBV5-1 to TRBJ2-5; D is ambiguous. CDR3 size: 16 residues. Between the trimmed V and J ends, which lost 3 bases and 4 bases, there was a span of 19 bases. Germline V gene data show CDR1 as SGHRS and CDR2 as YFSETQ. CDR3 in DNA: TGCGCCAGCAGCTATAACCGAGGCCTGGTAGGAGAGACCCAGTACTTC. Its translation: CASSYNRGLVGETQYF.

V usage is TRBV11-2 and J usage is TRBJ1-1; D is unclear. The CDR3 contains 13 residues. The V gene's germline CDR1 is SGHAT and CDR2 FQNNGV. Trimming removed 1 base from V and 6 bases from J, with 9 bases in between. The CDR3 region has the DNA TGTGCCAGCAGCTTAGTACGGTGGTCTGAAGCTTTCTTT. Translating gives CASSLVRWSEAFF.

The genes are TRBV5-1 and TRBJ2-7, with a possible D match to TRBD1 (6 bases). The V end lost 4 bases, the J end lost 4 bases, and 12 bases lay between the germline ends. The CDR3 extends over 13 amino acids. Germline V lookup: CDR1 SGHRS, CDR2 YFSETQ. The DNA for the CDR3 is TGCGCCAGCAGCCTACAGGGTGGTTACGAGCAGTACTTC. Translating it yields CASSLQGGYEQYF.

The chain combines TRBV6-1 with TRBJ2-1; D gene uncertain. The ends were cut back, 5 bases at V and 3 bases at J, with 5 bases in the middle. The CDR3 contains 12 residues. Germline values: CDR1 MNHNS, CDR2 SASEGT. The DNA for the CDR3 is TGTGCCAGCAGTTTTAGCTACAATGAGCAGTTCTTC. Amino acids: CASSFSYNEQFF.

CDR3 residues: CATKGNSNQPQHF. As DNA, the CDR3 is TGTGCCACCAAGGGCAATAGCAATCAGCCCCAGCATTTT. V is TRBV15 and J is TRBJ1-5; D not certain. The CDR3 spans 13 residues. Germline CDR1 is LNHNV and CDR2 is YYDKDF (reference sequence). The V end lost 7 bases, the J end lost 0 bases, and 7 bases lay between the germline ends.

The rearrangement links TRBV15 to TRBJ1-4; 7 bases line up with TRBD1. From germline, CDR1 is LNHNV and CDR2 YYDKDF (reference sequence). The ends lost 4 bases at V and 2 bases at J; junction bases unmatched: 7. The length of the CDR3 is 16 residues. CDR3 DNA: TGTGCCACCAGCAACGACAGGGTTGCTACTAATGAAAAACTGTTTTTT. Its protein product is CATSNDRVATNEKLFF.

The chain joins TRBV10-3 to TRBJ2-5; 8 bases align to TRBD1. Germline values: CDR1 ENHRY, CDR2 SYGVKD. Losses at the gene ends were 6 bases for V and 4 bases for J; bases not matched to a gene: 7. The CDR3 is 14 amino acids. The CDR3 protein is CAISAGGALETQYF. CDR3 nucleotide sequence: TGTGCCATCAGCGCAGGGGGCGCATTAGAGACCCAGTACTTC.

V is TRBV5-6 and J is TRBJ2-3; 8 bases map to TRBD2. CDR1 and CDR2 (germline): SGHDT, YYEEEE. The CDR3 is 15 amino acids. V shed 5 bases, J shed 1 base, and the junction held 6 bases outside the gene matches. CDR3 amino acids: CASRKWREGTDTQYF. CDR3 in DNA: TGTGCCAGCAGAAAGTGGCGGGAGGGCACAGATACGCAGTATTTT.